This T cell receptor beta chain was recovered during a study of blood T cell repertoires in COVID-19. Study summary: The United States, Italy and Spain were the sources of the acute and convalescent COVID-19 samples. The analysed material was cDNA or gDNA that came from T cells, B-cell-depleted T cells, or PBMCs.

As originally analysed: Quantification of nucleated cells was approximated via reference gene primer amplification. The data were produced by immunoSEQ multiplex PCR, yet TCRdb's version contains in-frame clones alone and is incomplete. Clone size and V and J calls were adopted from that table, with D and trimming inferred from the DNA. The repertoire has about 70,000 clones, roughly 86% of them found once; the top ten carry around 10%. Trimming at V came to 3 bases and at J to 6 bases, leaving 20 bases not matched to a gene. The CDR3 is made up of 19 amino acids. From germline, CDR1 is ENHRY and CDR2 SYGVKD.

Sample: peripheral blood. The J gene is TRBJ2-5, the V gene TRBV10-3; 9 positions match TRBD1. This receptor was identified in a human donor in a cohort sampled during active COVID-19. The CDR3 nucleotides are TGTGCCATCAGTGAACTGGGCGTATCCACCGGGACAGGGTCACAGACCCAGTACTTC. Translating it yields CAISELGVSTGTGSQTQYF.